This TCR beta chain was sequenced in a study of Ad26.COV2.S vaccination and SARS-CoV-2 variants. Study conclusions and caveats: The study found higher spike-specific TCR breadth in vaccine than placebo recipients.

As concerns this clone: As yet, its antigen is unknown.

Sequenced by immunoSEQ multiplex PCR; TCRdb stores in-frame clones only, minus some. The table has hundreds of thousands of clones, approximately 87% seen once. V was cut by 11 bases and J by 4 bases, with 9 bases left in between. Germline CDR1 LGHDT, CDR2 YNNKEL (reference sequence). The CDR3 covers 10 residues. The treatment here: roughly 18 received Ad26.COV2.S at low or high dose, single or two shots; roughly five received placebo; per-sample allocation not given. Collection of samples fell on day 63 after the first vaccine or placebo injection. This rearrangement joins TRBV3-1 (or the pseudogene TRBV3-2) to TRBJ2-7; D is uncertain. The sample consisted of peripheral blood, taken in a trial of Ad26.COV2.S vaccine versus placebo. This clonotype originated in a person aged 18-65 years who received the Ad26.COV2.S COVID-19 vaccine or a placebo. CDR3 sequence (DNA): TGTGCCGTAGGTTCGTACGAGCAGTACTTC. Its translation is CAVGSYEQYF.